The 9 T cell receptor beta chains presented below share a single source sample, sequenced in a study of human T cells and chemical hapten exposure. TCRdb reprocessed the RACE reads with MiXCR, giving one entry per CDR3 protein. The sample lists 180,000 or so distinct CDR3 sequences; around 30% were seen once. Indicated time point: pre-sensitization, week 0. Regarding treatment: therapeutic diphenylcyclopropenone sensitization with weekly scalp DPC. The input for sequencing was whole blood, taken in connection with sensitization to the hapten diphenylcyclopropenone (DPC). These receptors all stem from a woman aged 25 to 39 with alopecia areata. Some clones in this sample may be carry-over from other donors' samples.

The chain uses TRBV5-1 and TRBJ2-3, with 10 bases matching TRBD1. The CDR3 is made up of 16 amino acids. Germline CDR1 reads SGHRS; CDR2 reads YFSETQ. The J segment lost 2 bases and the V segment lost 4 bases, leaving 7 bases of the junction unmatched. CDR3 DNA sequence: TGCGCCAGCAGCCCCCTGGGACAGGGGATCACAGATACGCAGTATTTT. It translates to CASSPLGQGITDTQYF.

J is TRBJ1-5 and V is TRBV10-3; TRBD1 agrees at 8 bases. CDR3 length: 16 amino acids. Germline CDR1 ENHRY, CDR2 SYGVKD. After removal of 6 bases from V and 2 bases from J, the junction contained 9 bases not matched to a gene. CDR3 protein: CAISETGTGGNQPQHF. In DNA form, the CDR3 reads TGTGCCATCAGCGAGACAGGGACAGGTGGCAATCAGCCCCAGCATTTT.

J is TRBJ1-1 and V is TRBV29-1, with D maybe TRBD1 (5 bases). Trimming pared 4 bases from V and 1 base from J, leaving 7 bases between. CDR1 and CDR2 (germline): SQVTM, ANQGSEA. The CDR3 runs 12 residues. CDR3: CSVGQKNTEAFF. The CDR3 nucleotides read TGCAGCGTTGGACAGAAGAACACTGAAGCTTTCTTT.

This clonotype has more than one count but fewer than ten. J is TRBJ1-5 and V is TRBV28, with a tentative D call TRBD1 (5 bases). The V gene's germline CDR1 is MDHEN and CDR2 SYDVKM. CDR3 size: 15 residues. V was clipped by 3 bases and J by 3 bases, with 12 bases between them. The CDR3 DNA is TGTGCCAGCAGTTTCTTCGACAGCATCAATCAGCCCCAGCATTTT. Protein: CASSFFDSINQPQHF.

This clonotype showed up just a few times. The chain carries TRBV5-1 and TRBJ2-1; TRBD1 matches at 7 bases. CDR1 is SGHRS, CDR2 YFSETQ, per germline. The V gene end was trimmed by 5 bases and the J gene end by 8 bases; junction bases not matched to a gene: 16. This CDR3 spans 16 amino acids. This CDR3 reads CASRRGVTGPNDEQFF. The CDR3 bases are TGCGCCAGCAGAAGAGGGGTGACAGGGCCGAACGATGAGCAGTTCTTC.

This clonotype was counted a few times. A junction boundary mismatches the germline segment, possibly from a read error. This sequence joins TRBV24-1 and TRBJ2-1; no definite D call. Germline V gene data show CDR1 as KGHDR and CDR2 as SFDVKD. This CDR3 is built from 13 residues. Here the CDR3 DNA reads TGTGCCACCGGTGATTCAACCACCAATGAGCAGTTCTTC. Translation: CATGDSTTNEQFF.

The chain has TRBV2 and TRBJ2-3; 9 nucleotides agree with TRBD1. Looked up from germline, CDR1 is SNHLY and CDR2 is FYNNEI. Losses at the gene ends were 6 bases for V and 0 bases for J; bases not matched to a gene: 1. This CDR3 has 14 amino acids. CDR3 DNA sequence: TGTGCCAGCAGGGGGACAGGGAGCACAGATACGCAGTATTTT. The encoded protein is CASRGTGSTDTQYF.

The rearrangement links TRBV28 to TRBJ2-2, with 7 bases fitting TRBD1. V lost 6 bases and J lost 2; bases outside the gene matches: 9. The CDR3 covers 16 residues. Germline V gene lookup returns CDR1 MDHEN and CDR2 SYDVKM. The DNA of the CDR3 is TGTGCCAGCAGGACCCCGGGACAGCCCAACACCGGGGAGCTGTTTTTT. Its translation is CASRTPGQPNTGELFF.

CDR3 residues: CASSELGVDQPQHF. CDR3 bases: TGTGCCAGCAGTGAACTCGGGGTAGATCAGCCCCAGCATTTT. The chain is built from TRBV6-1 and TRBJ1-5; no clear D gene. Germline V gene data show CDR1 as MNHNS and CDR2 as SASEGT. Trimming cost V 2 bases and J 5 bases, with 10 bases left between them. The CDR3 has 14 residues.